Shown below are 21 T cell receptor beta chains from a single sample sequenced in a study of T cells after yellow fever vaccination. Via MiXCR, TCRdb re-called the 5' RACE reads, giving one row per CDR3 protein. The repertoire holds 200,000 to 300,000 distinct CDR3 sequences, with more than 6.5% as singletons. The material sequenced was CD4+ T cells sorted from PBMCs, taken on the day of the yellow fever booster vaccination. Receptors were obtained from a man aged 25 to 45 who received the YFV17D yellow fever vaccine.

J is TRBJ1-1 and V is TRBV27; TRBD1 is a possible D gene (5 bases). Germline V gives CDR1 MNHEY, CDR2 SMNVEV (reference sequence). The CDR3 runs 14 residues. The V end was cut by 6 bases, the J end by 6 bases, with 17 bases between. This CDR3 is CASRFQGRGPEAFF. Written as DNA, the CDR3 is TGTGCCAGCAGGTTTCAGGGAAGGGGACCTGAAGCTTTCTTT.

The V and J genes are TRBV6-5 and TRBJ2-7, with D perhaps matching TRBD1 (5 bases). The germline gives CDR1 MNHEY, CDR2 SVGAGI. The CDR3 runs 14 residues. The ends were cut back, 0 bases at V and 5 bases at J, with 11 bases in the middle. CDR3 region: CASSYSAGRDEQYF. The DNA for the CDR3 is TGTGCCAGCAGTTACTCGGCAGGGCGTGACGAGCAGTACTTC.

This clonotype was detected ten times or more. This chain links TRBV2 with TRBJ2-5; D may be TRBD1 (5 bases). Germline loops: CDR1 SNHLY, CDR2 FYNNEI. The length of the CDR3 is 14 residues. The germline V and J ends were trimmed by 1 base and 5 bases, with 11 bases remaining between them. CDR3 DNA sequence: TGTGCCAGCAGTGAAGGGTCCAGGGTTGAGACCCAGTACTTC. This gives the protein CASSEGSRVETQYF.

This clonotype was counted a few times. This chain links TRBV15 with TRBJ2-7; TRBD2 matches at 7 bases. This CDR3 has 13 amino acids. J gave up 6 bases and V 1 base, and 3 bases lay outside the gene matches. The germline V gene encodes CDR1 LNHNV and CDR2 YYDKDF (reference sequence). CDR3 sequence: CATSRVWGGEQYF. The DNA for the CDR3 is TGTGCCACCAGCAGAGTTTGGGGGGGCGAGCAGTACTTC. The full variable domain, completed using reference TRBV15 and TRBJ2-7, is DAMVIQNPRYQVTQFGKPVTLSCSQTLNHNVMYWYQQKSSQAPKLLFHYYDKDFNNEADTPDNFQSRRPNTSFCFLDIRSPGLGDTAMYLCATSRVWGGEQYFGPGTRLTVT.

In this sample, this clonotype turned up many times. The V and J genes are TRBV6-5 and TRBJ2-7; TRBD2 matches at 7 bases. The length of the CDR3 is 14 residues. V was clipped by 2 bases and J by 3 bases; unmatched bases: 4. The germline CDR1 and CDR2 sequences are MNHEY and SVGAGI. The CDR3 region has the DNA TGTGCCAGCAGTTACAGGGACTACAACTACGAGCAGTACTTC. It yields the protein CASSYRDYNYEQYF.

At least ten counts were recorded for this clonotype. The chain links TRBV6-2 or TRBV6-3 to TRBJ2-7; 9 nucleotides align to TRBD2. Germline lookup yields CDR1 MNHEY and CDR2 SVGEGT. Trimming removed 5 bases from V and 0 bases from J; junction bases left unmatched: 8. The CDR3 covers 16 residues. CDR3 nucleotide sequence: TGTGCCAGCAGTAGACGGAGACTAGCGGTCTCCTACGAGCAGTACTTC. It codes for CASSRRRLAVSYEQYF.

This clonotype was counted a few times. The CDR3 nucleotides read TGTGCCAGCATCGCTGGCGGGGGCTCTGGGGCCAACGTCCTGACTTTC. It encodes CASIAGGGSGANVLTF. The chain couples TRBV7-9 to TRBJ2-6; 7 nucleotides align to TRBD2. Germline V gene data show CDR1 as SEHNR and CDR2 as FQNEAQ (reference sequence). The CDR3 contains 16 residues. Trimming took 7 bases from V and 0 from J; bases not matched to a gene: 6.

This clonotype showed up just a few times. Here the CDR3 reads CASSAGLAGAKQYF. The CDR3 DNA reads TGTGCCAGTAGTGCGGGACTAGCGGGAGCTAAGCAGTACTTC. The chain carries TRBV19 and TRBJ2-7; TRBD2 aligns across 14 bases. J lost 8 bases, V lost 5 bases, and 5 bases had no gene match. The CDR3 loop spans 14 amino acids. CDR1 is LNHDA and CDR2 is SQIVND in the germline V gene (reference sequence).

This clonotype was seen many times. The chain has TRBV14 and TRBJ2-1; 12 bases match TRBD2. V was clipped by 0 bases and J by 3 bases; unmatched bases: 6. CDR3 length: 18 amino acids. Looked up from germline, CDR1 is SGHDN and CDR2 is FVKESK. The CDR3 spells CASSQDPLLAGGYNEQFF. DNA for the CDR3: TGTGCCAGCAGCCAAGATCCCCTACTAGCGGGAGGCTACAATGAGCAGTTCTTC.

The chain couples TRBV5-6 to TRBJ2-2; weak D call: TRBD2 (5 bases). Trimming stripped 4 bases from V and 6 bases from J, with 16 bases between. This CDR3 comprises 15 residues. CDR1 and CDR2 (germline): SGHDT, YYEEEE. The CDR3 region is CASSLINTRAGELFF. The CDR3 DNA sequence: TGTGCCAGCAGCCTAATAAATACGCGGGCCGGGGAGCTGTTTTTT.

The gene calls are TRBV20-1 and TRBJ2-3, with TRBD2 identical over 15 bases. The CDR3 contains 18 residues. CDR1 and CDR2 from the germline V gene are DFQATT and SNEGSKA (reference sequence). V trimming: 2 bases; J trimming: 1 base; junction bases outside the gene matches: 7. CDR3: CSARPGLAGGGGTDTQYF. The DNA of the CDR3 is TGCAGTGCTAGACCGGGACTAGCGGGGGGAGGGGGCACAGATACGCAGTATTTT.

This clonotype was observed a few times. The genes are TRBV15 and TRBJ2-7; 8 nucleotides line up with TRBD1. V shed 0 bases, J shed 5 bases, and the junction held 6 bases outside the gene matches. Per germline, CDR1 LNHNV and CDR2 YYDKDF (reference sequence). This CDR3 region has 15 residues. The CDR3 reads CATSREDRVFNEQYF. CDR3 coding DNA: TGTGCCACCAGCAGAGAGGACAGGGTTTTTAACGAGCAGTACTTC. The full variable domain, its missing parts supplied by reference TRBV15 and TRBJ2-7, is DAMVIQNPRYQVTQFGKPVTLSCSQTLNHNVMYWYQQKSSQAPKLLFHYYDKDFNNEADTPDNFQSRRPNTSFCFLDIRSPGLGDTAMYLCATSREDRVFNEQYFGPGTRLTVT.

This clonotype has just a few counts. The CDR3 region is CSVPRAGLSYNEQFF. Here the CDR3 DNA reads TGCAGTGTCCCTCGGGCGGGATTGTCTTACAATGAGCAGTTCTTC. The chain links TRBV20-1 to TRBJ2-1; perhaps TRBD2 as D (6 bases). CDR1 and CDR2 (germline): DFQATT, SNEGSKA (reference sequence). Trimming removed 7 bases at V and 4 bases at J, with 20 bases between. CDR3 length: 15 residues.

The rearrangement uses TRBV5-1 and TRBJ2-1, with TRBD2 identical over 10 bases. From germline, CDR1 is SGHRS and CDR2 YFSETQ. Trimming removed 0 bases from V and 9 bases from J; junction bases left unmatched: 12. This CDR3 has 17 residues. CDR3 loop: CASSLGWVLAGAGEQFF. The DNA for the CDR3 is TGCGCCAGCAGCTTGGGGTGGGTCCTAGCGGGAGCTGGTGAGCAGTTCTTC. Looking up the rest from reference TRBV5-1 and TRBJ2-1 gives the full variable domain: KAGVTQTPRYLIKTRGQQVTLSCSPISGHRSVSWYQQTPGQGLQFLFEYFSETQRNKGNFPGRFSGRQFSNSRSEMNVSTLELGDSALYLCASSLGWVLAGAGEQFFGPGTRLTVL.

The rearrangement links TRBV5-5 to TRBJ1-5; 11 nucleotides match TRBD1. Germline V gene data show CDR1 as SGHKS and CDR2 as YYEKEE (reference sequence). There are 14 residues in the CDR3. V was pared by 4 bases and J by 11 bases, with 8 bases of the junction left unmatched. Here the CDR3 DNA reads TGTGCCAGCAGCGTTGGACAGGGGGCTGGGGCCCAGCATTTT. It codes for CASSVGQGAGAQHF.

There are a few counts of this clonotype. The chain uses TRBV5-1 and TRBJ2-5, with 7 bases lining up with TRBD1. Per germline, CDR1 SGHRS and CDR2 YFSETQ. The V and J ends lost 4 bases and 7 bases, in that order; junction bases with no gene match: 13. This CDR3 is 15 amino acids long. The CDR3 loop reads CASSLTGKPGGTQYF. CDR3 bases: TGCGCCAGCAGCCTTACAGGAAAACCAGGGGGGACCCAGTACTTC.

This clonotype was recorded at least ten times. The genes are TRBV2 and TRBJ2-7, with 9 bases lining up with TRBD2. J was trimmed by 2 bases and V by 6 bases; bases with no gene match: 5. Germline values: CDR1 SNHLY, CDR2 FYNNEI. This CDR3 is built from 14 residues. CDR3 bases: TGTGCCAGCAGGCTTAGCGGGAGTCCCTACGAGCAGTACTTC. Its translation is CASRLSGSPYEQYF.

This clonotype was found a few times. The CDR3 is CASSFNRDYEQYF. The CDR3 coding sequence is TGTGCCAGCAGCTTTAACAGGGACTACGAGCAGTACTTC. The chain carries TRBV7-9 and TRBJ2-7; D is possibly TRBD1 (6 bases). Germline V gene data show CDR1 as SEHNR and CDR2 as FQNEAQ (reference sequence). CDR3 size: 13 residues. Trimming pared 3 bases from V and 3 bases from J, leaving 9 bases between.

This clonotype occurred many times. The V call is TRBV15, the J call TRBJ2-1; D perhaps matches TRBD1 (5 bases). The germline V gene has CDR1 LNHNV and CDR2 YYDKDF (reference sequence). The V end lost 1 base, the J end lost 3 bases, and 7 bases lay between the germline ends. The CDR3 loop spans 14 amino acids. CDR3: CATSRADSYNEQFF. CDR3 DNA: TGTGCCACCAGCAGAGCTGACAGCTACAATGAGCAGTTCTTC.

This clonotype was picked up a small number of times. CDR3 amino acids: CASSQFIGAGNTIYF. CDR3 nucleotide sequence: TGTGCCAGCAGTCAGTTTATAGGTGCTGGAAACACCATATATTTT. The chain recombines TRBV6-1 with TRBJ1-3; D remains unclear. V gave up 5 bases and J gave up 2 bases, with 13 bases separating them. CDR1 and CDR2 (germline): MNHNS, SASEGT. The CDR3 sequence is 15 residues long.

There are a few counts of this clonotype. The rearrangement joins TRBV5-4 to TRBJ2-1; weak D call: TRBD2 (6 bases). CDR3 length: 15 amino acids. CDR1 is SGHNT, CDR2 YYREEE, per germline (reference sequence). The V end was cut by 4 bases, the J end by 4 bases, with 15 bases between. CDR3 amino acids: CASSADQDYYNEQFF. CDR3 coding DNA: TGTGCCAGCAGCGCGGACCAGGACTATTACAATGAGCAGTTCTTC.